The source of this T cell receptor beta chain is a study of T cell responses to AZD1222 COVID-19 vaccine. The study, taken as a whole, reports: Spike was spanned by vaccine-associated CD4 TCRs, which were dominant at 160-218 and 743-854. Per reports, nearly half of all spike-specific TCRs target regions that are unmutated in variants.

The CDR3 sequence is 15 residues long. CDR1 is MDHEN and CDR2 is SYDVKM in the germline V gene. Trimming removed 2 bases from V and 2 bases from J; junction bases left unmatched: 5. Clones were sequenced by immunoSEQ multiplex PCR, and TCRdb holds only the in-frame ones, with some missing. The sample contains under 170,000 clones, 90% of which appear only once. This clone was found once. Its antigen remains unknown. The TCR was taken from an adult who received the AZD1222 COVID-19 vaccine. The genes are TRBV28 and TRBJ2-7; 8 bases are a match to TRBD1. The material sequenced was peripheral blood, taken 28 days after the second AZD1222 dose. The chain's CDR3 is CASSLRSGGAYEQYF. The DNA of the CDR3 is TGTGCCAGCAGTTTAAGGTCAGGGGGCGCCTACGAGCAGTACTTC. Looking up the rest from reference TRBV28 and TRBJ2-7 gives the full variable domain: DVKVTQSSRYLVKRTGEKVFLECVQDMDHENMFWYRQDPGLGLRLIYFSYDVKMKEKGDIPEGYSVSREKKERFSLILESASTNQTSMYLCASSLRSGGAYEQYFGPGTRLTVT.